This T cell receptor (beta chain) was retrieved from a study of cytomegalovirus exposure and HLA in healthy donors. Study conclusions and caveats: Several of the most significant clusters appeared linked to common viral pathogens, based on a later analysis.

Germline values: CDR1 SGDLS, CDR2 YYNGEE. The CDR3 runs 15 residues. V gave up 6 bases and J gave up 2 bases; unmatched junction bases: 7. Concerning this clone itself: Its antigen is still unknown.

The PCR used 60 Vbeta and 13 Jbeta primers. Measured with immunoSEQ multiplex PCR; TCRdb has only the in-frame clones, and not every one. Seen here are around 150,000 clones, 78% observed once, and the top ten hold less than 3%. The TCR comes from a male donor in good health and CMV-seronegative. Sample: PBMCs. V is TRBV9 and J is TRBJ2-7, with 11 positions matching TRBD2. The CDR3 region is CASNEGTSGTYEQYF. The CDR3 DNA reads TGTGCCAGCAACGAAGGGACTAGCGGTACCTACGAGCAGTACTTC. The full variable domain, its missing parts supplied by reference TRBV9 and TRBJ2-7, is DSGVTQTPKHLITATGQRVTLRCSPRSGDLSVYWYQQSLDQGLQFLIQYYNGEERAKGNILERFSAQQFPDLHSELNLSSLELGDSALYFCASNEGTSGTYEQYFGPGTRLTVT.